The T cell receptor beta chain under discussion was sequenced for a study of T cells in Graves' hyperthyroidism and ophthalmopathy. Study background: Once the initial diagnosis was made, peripheral blood was obtained before any treatment.

RNA transcripts yielded amplified TCR beta CDR3 regions. The study used the HTBI primer set for a first-round RT-PCR of the TCR CDR3. Via MiXCR, TCRdb re-called the multiplex PCR reads, giving one row per CDR3 protein. The table lists roughly 330,000 distinct CDR3 sequences, around 16% of them singletons. Patients between 18 and 65 years old had hyperthyroidism, newly diagnosed and lasting under 2 months. Exclusion followed for patients with uncontrolled infection, other autoimmune disease, pregnancy or lactation. This clonotype has at least ten counts. Antigen unknown. Germline V gives CDR1 MDHEN, CDR2 SYDVKM. This CDR3 contains 19 residues. V was clipped by 5 bases and J by 4 bases; unmatched bases: 19. Study-level points and caveats: In the blood, most expanded thyroid clonotypes above 0.001 appeared as well.

What was sequenced was blood. This clonotype was sampled from a young man with Graves' hyperthyroidism. The chain couples TRBV28 to TRBJ2-3, with TRBD1 matching over 9 bases. The CDR3 is CASSPGTGSIIDFADTQYF. The CDR3, as DNA: TGTGCCAGCAGTCCAGGGACAGGGTCGATTATTGATTTCGCAGATACGCAGTATTTT. The full variable domain, rest sourced from reference TRBV28 and TRBJ2-3, is DVKVTQSSRYLVKRTGEKVFLECVQDMDHENMFWYRQDPGLGLRLIYFSYDVKMKEKGDIPEGYSVSREKKERFSLILESASTNQTSMYLCASSPGTGSIIDFADTQYFGPGTRLTVL.